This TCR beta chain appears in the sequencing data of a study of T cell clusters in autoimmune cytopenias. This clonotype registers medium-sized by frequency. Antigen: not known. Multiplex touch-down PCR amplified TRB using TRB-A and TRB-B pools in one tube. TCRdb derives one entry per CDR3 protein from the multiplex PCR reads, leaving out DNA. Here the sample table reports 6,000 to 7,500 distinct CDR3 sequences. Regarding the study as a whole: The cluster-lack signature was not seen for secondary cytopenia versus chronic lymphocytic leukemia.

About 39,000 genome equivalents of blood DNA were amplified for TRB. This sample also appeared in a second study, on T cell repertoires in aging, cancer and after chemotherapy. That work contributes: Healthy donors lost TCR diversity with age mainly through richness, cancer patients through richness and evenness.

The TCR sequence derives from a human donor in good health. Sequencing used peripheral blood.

CDR3 in amino acids: CASTLGGETYEQYF. This chain links TRBV7-9 with TRBJ2-7; the TRBD1 assignment by TCRdb is unverifiable without DNA. The CDR3 is 14 amino acids. The germline gives CDR1 SEHNR, CDR2 FQNEAQ (reference sequence). Complete variable domain (other parts from reference TRBV7-9 and TRBJ2-7): DTGVSQNPRHKITKRGQNVTFRCDPISEHNRLYWYRQTLGQGPEFLTYFQNEAQLEKSRLLSDRFSAERPKGSFSTLEIQRTEQGDSAMYLCASTLGGETYEQYFGPGTRLTVT.